Following are 20 T cell receptor beta chains from one sample sequenced in a study of cytomegalovirus exposure and HLA in healthy donors. 60 Vbeta and 13 Jbeta primers were used in PCR. Sequencing used immunoSEQ multiplex PCR; TCRdb keeps in-frame clones, though not all of them. Here the sample spans roughly 140,000 clones, roughly 79% being singletons. Sequenced sample: PBMCs. The receptor set was obtained from a woman aged 55-69 years in good health and CMV-seropositive.

The rearrangement uses TRBV28 and TRBJ1-1; perhaps TRBD1 as D (6 bases). From germline, CDR1 is MDHEN and CDR2 SYDVKM. The CDR3 covers 15 residues. V was cut by 4 bases and J by 5 bases, with 17 bases left in between. CDR3 in amino acids: CASSSPTGSRTEAFF. CDR3 DNA: TGTGCCAGCAGTTCGCCGACAGGTTCGCGAACTGAAGCTTTCTTT. Full variable domain (remainder filled in from reference TRBV28 and TRBJ1-1): DVKVTQSSRYLVKRTGEKVFLECVQDMDHENMFWYRQDPGLGLRLIYFSYDVKMKEKGDIPEGYSVSREKKERFSLILESASTNQTSMYLCASSSPTGSRTEAFFGQGTRLTVV.

CDR3 region: CASSRTDLGQEAFF. CDR3 coding DNA: TGTGCCAGCTCTCGAACCGATCTTGGACAGGAAGCTTTCTTT. The chain has TRBV18 and TRBJ1-1; TRBD1 is a possible D gene (6 bases). The CDR3 is 14 residues long. Trimming left V 6 bases short and J 8 bases short, with 19 bases between. The germline CDR1 and CDR2 sequences are KGHSH and LQKENI.

The genes are TRBV28 and TRBJ1-4, with 7 bases matching TRBD1. Germline V lookup: CDR1 MDHEN, CDR2 SYDVKM. J was trimmed by 7 bases and V by 2 bases; bases with no gene match: 7. There are 15 residues in the CDR3. The DNA for the CDR3 is TGTGCCAGCAGTTTAAGACAGGGACCTAGTGAAAAACTGTTTTTT. Amino acid sequence: CASSLRQGPSEKLFF. Variable domain in full (rest from reference TRBV28 and TRBJ1-4): DVKVTQSSRYLVKRTGEKVFLECVQDMDHENMFWYRQDPGLGLRLIYFSYDVKMKEKGDIPEGYSVSREKKERFSLILESASTNQTSMYLCASSLRQGPSEKLFFGSGTQLSVL.

This rearrangement joins TRBV19 to TRBJ1-3, with D unclear. Germline V CDR1 and CDR2: LNHDA, SQIVND (reference sequence). This CDR3 has 13 amino acids. V dropped 4 bases and J dropped 3 bases, with 7 bases sitting between them. In DNA form, the CDR3 reads TGTGCCAGTAGTACTCAGTTTGGAAACACCATATATTTT. This codes for CASSTQFGNTIYF.

This sequence joins TRBV2 and TRBJ2-7; 7 bases agree with TRBD1. The V gene's germline CDR1 is SNHLY and CDR2 FYNNEI. CDR3 length: 12 amino acids. The V gene end was trimmed by 6 bases and the J gene end by 2 bases; junction bases not matched to a gene: 1. The CDR3 nucleotides are TGTGCCAGCAGCGGGACAGCCTACGAGCAGTACTTC. It is translated as CASSGTAYEQYF.

This rearrangement joins TRBV6-5 to TRBJ2-7, with D tentatively TRBD2 (5 bases). CDR1 is MNHEY and CDR2 is SVGAGI in the germline V gene. CDR3 length: 15 residues. Trimming took 5 bases from V and 4 from J, leaving 18 bases between them. CDR3 coding DNA: TGTGCCAGCAGTCCCTTGGGTAGCGATCCTTACGAGCAGTACTTC. Amino acids: CASSPLGSDPYEQYF.

The chain combines TRBV28 with TRBJ1-4, with 7 nucleotides matching TRBD1. This CDR3 comprises 12 residues. Losses at the gene ends were 10 bases for V and 8 bases for J; bases not matched to a gene: 7. CDR1 MDHEN and CDR2 SYDVKM come from the germline V gene. The CDR3 spells CATQGDIEKLFF. CDR3 bases: TGTGCCACCCAGGGGGATATAGAAAAACTGTTTTTT.

This clone was picked up one time. The chain couples TRBV30 to TRBJ1-6, with 7 bases that match TRBD1. Trimming removed 6 bases from V and 7 bases from J; junction bases left unmatched: 6. The CDR3 length is 13 residues. CDR1 is GTSNPN, CDR2 SVGIG, per germline (reference sequence). DNA for the CDR3: TGTGCCTGCAGGGGGGCATGGAATTCACCCCTCCACTTT. Amino acids: CACRGAWNSPLHF.

This sequence joins TRBV28 and TRBJ1-2; possible D gene TRBD1, 6 bases. This CDR3 has 15 amino acids. V was cut by 3 bases and J by 6 bases, with 17 bases left in between. Germline CDR1 reads MDHEN; CDR2 reads SYDVKM. The CDR3 spells CASSLKTGKSHGYTF. The CDR3 DNA sequence: TGTGCCAGCAGTTTGAAGACAGGAAAATCCCATGGCTACACCTTC.

The chain couples TRBV19 to TRBJ1-2; D perhaps matches TRBD1 (6 bases). Germline V gene lookup returns CDR1 LNHDA and CDR2 SQIVND (reference sequence). The CDR3 extends over 13 amino acids. V lost 4 bases and J lost 7, with 13 bases in between. This CDR3 reads CASSTQAGVGYTF. The CDR3 DNA reads as TGTGCCAGTAGTACGCAAGCAGGGGTTGGCTACACCTTC.

The chain employs TRBV19 and TRBJ1-2; D is unresolved. The CDR3 totals 14 residues. Germline CDR1 and CDR2: LNHDA and SQIVND (reference sequence). V shed 2 bases and J shed 7 bases, with 14 bases lying between them. The CDR3 loop reads CASSIQVSEGGYTF. The CDR3 coding sequence is TGTGCCAGTAGTATACAGGTCTCGGAGGGTGGCTACACCTTC.

The genes are TRBV27 and TRBJ2-3, with D maybe TRBD2 (5 bases). Trimming took 6 bases from V and 4 from J, leaving 14 bases between them. Germline V gene lookup returns CDR1 MNHEY and CDR2 SMNVEV (reference sequence). The CDR3 is 14 residues long. The DNA for the CDR3 is TGTGCCAGCAGCGGACTGTTGGGTGCAGATACGCAGTATTTT. Residues: CASSGLLGADTQYF.

The CDR3 DNA follows: TGTGCCAGCTTGGGGACAGGGGAGTTTCTGGGCAATCAGCCCCAGCATTTT. Amino acids: CASLGTGEFLGNQPQHF. The chain carries TRBV19 and TRBJ1-5, with 10 bases matching TRBD1. The CDR3 extends over 17 amino acids. Germline V CDR1 and CDR2: LNHDA, SQIVND (reference sequence). The V segment lost 9 bases and the J segment 2 bases; nucleotides outside the gene matches: 13.

This clone appeared a single time. This chain connects TRBV5-1 to TRBJ2-1; TRBD2 agrees at 14 bases. CDR3 size: 17 residues. J gave up 5 bases and V 3 bases, and 7 bases lay outside the gene matches. The germline V gene has CDR1 SGHRS and CDR2 YFSETQ. DNA for the CDR3: TGCGCCAGCAGCTCCCGACTAGCGGGAGGGATCCACAATGAGCAGTTCTTC. Protein product: CASSSRLAGGIHNEQFF.

In nucleotides, the CDR3 is TGCGCCAGCAGCCAAGCGCCTAATATCCAGGGGGAACGTGGCTACACCTTC. It codes for CASSQAPNIQGERGYTF. V and J are TRBV4-1 and TRBJ1-2; 7 nucleotides match TRBD1. Trimming cost V 1 base and J 7 bases; bases outside gene matches: 15. Germline V gene data show CDR1 as MGHRA and CDR2 as YSYEKL. This CDR3 has 17 residues.

The chain couples TRBV6-5 to TRBJ2-7; D is perhaps TRBD1 (6 bases). The V gene's germline CDR1 is MNHEY and CDR2 SVGAGI. V dropped 7 bases and J dropped 3 bases, with 7 bases sitting between them. This CDR3 region has 11 residues. The CDR3 here is CASKGDYEQYF. In DNA form, the CDR3 reads TGTGCCAGCAAGGGGGACTACGAGCAGTACTTC.

V gene TRBV9 combines with J gene TRBJ2-5; 13 bases line up with TRBD2. CDR3 length equals 18 residues. The germline V gene has CDR1 SGDLS and CDR2 YYNGEE. After removal of 2 bases from V and 3 bases from J, the junction contained 10 bases not matched to a gene. In nucleotides, the CDR3 is TGTGCCAGCAGCGTCGGGACTAGCGGGATGTCGTGGGAAGAGACCCAGTACTTC. Residues: CASSVGTSGMSWEETQYF.

V usage is TRBV5-4 and J usage is TRBJ2-5; tentative D call: TRBD1 (6 bases). The CDR3 consists of 15 residues. CDR1 and CDR2 from the germline V gene are SGHNT and YYREEE (reference sequence). V dropped 4 bases and J dropped 1 base, with 14 bases sitting between them. The CDR3 bases are TGTGCCAGCAGCCTTCCGAAGGGGGTCCAAGAGACCCAGTACTTC. Its translation: CASSLPKGVQETQYF.

V usage is TRBV7-2 and J usage is TRBJ2-1, with 13 bases aligning to TRBD2. The CDR3 is 18 residues long. Per germline, CDR1 SGHTA and CDR2 FQGNSA. Trimming at V came to 1 base and at J to 4 bases, leaving 7 bases not matched to a gene. The CDR3 reads CASSLEGLAGRGYNEQFF. The CDR3 nucleotides read TGTGCCAGCAGCTTAGAGGGACTAGCGGGAAGGGGTTACAATGAGCAGTTCTTC.

The rearrangement joins TRBV5-6 to TRBJ1-3; 7 bases map to TRBD1. This CDR3 contains 16 residues. Germline V CDR1 and CDR2: SGHDT, YYEEEE. V lost 6 bases and J lost 1; bases outside the gene matches: 10. The CDR3 DNA reads TGTGCCAGCACTACCGCCCGACAGGGTTCTGGAAACACCATATATTTT. Translation: CASTTARQGSGNTIYF.